What follows are 21 T cell receptor beta chains derived from one specimen sequenced in a study of Graves' ophthalmopathy and Graves' hyperthyroidism. For repertoire sequencing, the TCR beta CDR3 regions were amplified from RNA transcripts. HTBI primers were used in a first-round RT-PCR, which preceded a second-round multiplex PCR. MiXCR, applied by TCRdb to the multiplex PCR reads, yields one record per CDR3 protein. The sample yields 1 million to 1.3 million distinct CDR3 sequences, around a third seen once. Sample: peripheral blood or thyroid tissue (not recorded which). The origin of the receptors is an adult man with Graves' hyperthyroidism.

This clonotype has a handful of counts. The V and J genes are TRBV2 and TRBJ2-5, with TRBD1 matching 9 bases. There are 14 residues in the CDR3. The germline CDR1 and CDR2 sequences are SNHLY and FYNNEI. The V and J ends lost 5 bases and 3 bases, in that order; junction bases with no gene match: 4. The CDR3 spells CASSRQGGEETQYF. Here the CDR3 DNA reads TGTGCCAGCAGTAGACAGGGGGGAGAAGAGACCCAGTACTTC.

This clonotype was counted at least ten times. The rearrangement joins TRBV25-1 to TRBJ1-1, with a weak D call TRBD1 (5 bases). V lost 6 bases and J 0 bases, leaving 14 bases between the germline ends. CDR3 length equals 15 residues. The germline CDR1 and CDR2 sequences are MGHDK and SYGVNS. In DNA, the CDR3 is TGTGCCAGCAGGGGGGGAGTAGGGATGAACACTGAAGCTTTCTTT. It translates to CASRGGVGMNTEAFF. The full variable domain, its missing parts supplied by reference TRBV25-1 and TRBJ1-1, is EADIYQTPRYLVIGTGKKITLECSQTMGHDKMYWYQQDPGMELHLIHYSYGVNSTEKGDLSSESTVSRIRTEHFPLTLESARPSHTSQYLCASRGGVGMNTEAFFGQGTRLTVV.

This clonotype was picked up a small number of times. The V gene is TRBV6-6, the J gene TRBJ1-5, with 7 bases matching TRBD1. The length of the CDR3 is 14 residues. Germline-derived CDR1 and CDR2 are MNHNY and SVGAGI (reference sequence). V gave up 8 bases and J gave up 4 bases; unmatched junction bases: 8. The CDR3 reads CASQGGAGNQPQHF. The CDR3 coding sequence is TGTGCCAGCCAGGGGGGGGCGGGTAATCAGCCCCAGCATTTT.

V gene TRBV15 combines with J gene TRBJ1-5; D is possibly TRBD1 (5 bases). The CDR3 totals 14 residues. V gave up 9 bases and J gave up 5 bases, with 17 bases separating them. CDR1 and CDR2 from the germline V gene are LNHNV and YYDKDF (reference sequence). CDR3 nucleotides: TGTGCCACGGGCGCCAGGGTGGTCGATCAGCCCCAGCATTTT. Translating gives CATGARVVDQPQHF. The complete variable domain, with remaining parts taken from reference TRBV15 and TRBJ1-5, reads DAMVIQNPRYQVTQFGKPVTLSCSQTLNHNVMYWYQQKSSQAPKLLFHYYDKDFNNEADTPDNFQSRRPNTSFCFLDIRSPGLGDTAMYLCATGARVVDQPQHFGDGTRLSIL.

V gene TRBV29-1 combines with J gene TRBJ1-1, with 11 positions matching TRBD1. Germline V CDR1 and CDR2: SQVTM, ANQGSEA. This CDR3 has 15 residues. Germline trimming cut 7 bases from V and 1 base from J; bases unmatched to any gene: 8. The CDR3, as DNA: TGCAGCGCCCGGACAGGGGGCGCCCCGAACACTGAAGCTTTCTTT. Translation gives CSARTGGAPNTEAFF.

At least ten counts were recorded for this clonotype. This chain uses TRBV7-2 with TRBJ1-3; TRBD1 matches 9 bases. The length of the CDR3 is 15 residues. V lost 5 bases and J lost 2; bases outside the gene matches: 4. Germline CDR1 SGHTA, CDR2 FQGNSA. The CDR3 is CASSHRGQAGNTIYF. The CDR3 nucleotides read TGTGCCAGCAGCCACAGGGGGCAAGCTGGAAACACCATATATTTT.

V usage is TRBV20-1 and J usage is TRBJ2-1; no reliable D call. This CDR3 region has 12 residues. The V gene's germline CDR1 is DFQATT and CDR2 SNEGSKA (reference sequence). CDR3 region: CSVGRTLDEQFF. The CDR3 region has the DNA TGCAGCGTTGGACGGACGCTCGATGAGCAGTTCTTC.

This sequence joins TRBV7-9 and TRBJ2-5; TRBD2 might be the D (6 bases). Germline V gene data show CDR1 as SEHNR and CDR2 as FQNEAQ (reference sequence). The CDR3 is made up of 15 amino acids. The ends were cut back, 5 bases at V and 1 base at J, with 14 bases in the middle. The CDR3 bases are TGTGCCAGCAGCCCAGCGGGCCTAGGCCAAGAGACCCAGTACTTC. Encoded protein: CASSPAGLGQETQYF.

The chain combines TRBV5-5 with TRBJ2-7; no clear D. The CDR3 has 12 amino acids. Germline assignment: CDR1 SGHKS and CDR2 YYEKEE (reference sequence). Trimming shortened V by 6 bases and J by 3 bases, and 10 bases separated the two germline ends. CDR3 region: CASTETDYEQYF. DNA for the CDR3: TGTGCCAGCACCGAAACAGACTACGAGCAGTACTTC.

The chain carries TRBV10-2 and TRBJ1-5; weak D call: TRBD1 (6 bases). Germline values: CDR1 WSHSY, CDR2 SAAADI. This CDR3 has 16 amino acids. Trimming left V 2 bases short and J 5 bases short, with 16 bases between. The CDR3 loop reads CASSEPDSAPDQPQHF. Written as DNA, the CDR3 is TGCGCCAGCAGTGAGCCGGACAGTGCTCCGGATCAGCCCCAGCATTTT.

This clonotype was seen a handful of times. The chain is built from TRBV6-5 and TRBJ1-5, with D hard to call. From germline, CDR1 is MNHEY and CDR2 SVGAGI. V was trimmed by 2 bases and J by 1 base, leaving 12 bases between them. The CDR3 totals 16 residues. The CDR3 coding sequence is TGTGCCAGCAGTTACAACTCGGCAGGAAGCAATCAGCCCCAGCATTTT. This encodes CASSYNSAGSNQPQHF.

In this sample, this clonotype turned up a few times. The V gene is TRBV7-2, the J gene TRBJ2-7, with TRBD1 identical over 7 bases. V lost 8 bases and J lost 1; bases outside the gene matches: 8. This CDR3 is built from 14 residues. The germline V gene encodes CDR1 SGHTA and CDR2 FQGNSA. The CDR3 coding sequence is TGTGCCAGCCTAGATTTGACAGGGTCCTACGAGCAGTACTTC. It is translated as CASLDLTGSYEQYF.

This clonotype has at least ten counts. The chain combines TRBV5-1 with TRBJ2-7; 9 bases align to TRBD1. Germline values: CDR1 SGHRS, CDR2 YFSETQ. This CDR3 has 15 residues. The trim removed 4 bases at V and 6 bases at J, leaving 11 bases unmatched. CDR3 residues: CASSRTTGGVGEQYF. The CDR3 nucleotides read TGCGCCAGCAGCAGGACGACAGGGGGAGTCGGCGAGCAGTACTTC.

This clonotype was seen ten or more times. The rearrangement joins TRBV15 to TRBJ1-5; TRBD1 is a possible D gene (6 bases). Looked up from germline, CDR1 is LNHNV and CDR2 is YYDKDF (reference sequence). V lost 1 base, J lost 7 bases, and 14 bases lay in between. The CDR3 has 15 residues. The chain's CDR3 is CATSRVWGLGQPQHF. For the CDR3, the DNA is TGTGCCACCAGCAGAGTTTGGGGGCTAGGCCAGCCCCAGCATTTT.

This rearrangement joins TRBV5-1 to TRBJ1-3; D perhaps matches TRBD1 (5 bases). Germline V lookup: CDR1 SGHRS, CDR2 YFSETQ. V was cut by 5 bases and J by 4 bases, with 13 bases left in between. The CDR3 loop spans 14 amino acids. For the CDR3, the DNA is TGCGCCAGCAGTGCAGGGATGTCGGGAAACACCATATATTTT. This gives the protein CASSAGMSGNTIYF.

The table lists this clonotype with many counts. The rearrangement uses TRBV19 and TRBJ1-1; D ambiguous. The V end lost 8 bases, the J end lost 3 bases, and 13 bases lay between the germline ends. CDR3 length equals 13 residues. The germline V gene has CDR1 LNHDA and CDR2 SQIVND (reference sequence). CDR3 DNA sequence: TGTGCCAGTTCTTATAACTGGGACACTGAAGCTTTCTTT. Residues: CASSYNWDTEAFF.

This clonotype was seen a few times. The germline gene is not matched at one end of the junction; a read error may be the cause. V usage is TRBV10-2 and J usage is TRBJ1-4; TRBD1 matches at 8 bases. The CDR3 consists of 16 residues. Germline CDR1 reads WSHSY; CDR2 reads SAAADI. The CDR3 sequence is CASSDERTGLAEKLFF. In DNA, the CDR3 is TGTGCCAGCAGTGACGAGAGGACAGGGTTGGCTGAAAAACTGTTTTTT.

Only a few counts were recorded for this clonotype. The chain combines TRBV10-3 with TRBJ1-3; D is possibly TRBD1 (5 bases). The CDR3 totals 12 residues. Germline CDR1 ENHRY, CDR2 SYGVKD. V lost 10 bases and J lost 8, with 15 bases in between. The CDR3 loop reads CASRADGYTIYF. The CDR3 DNA reads as TGTGCCAGCAGGGCGGACGGCTACACCATATATTTT.

In its sample, this clonotype was seen a few times. The rearrangement links TRBV4-1 to TRBJ1-6; D gene unclear. The CDR3 length is 15 residues. Trimming took off 4 bases at V and 1 base at J, with 8 bases between the two ends. Germline V gene sequence: CDR1 MGHRA, CDR2 YSYEKL. The CDR3 nucleotides are TGCGCCAGCAGCCCTGGGTGGTCCTATAATTCACCCCTCCACTTT. Translated, it gives CASSPGWSYNSPLHF.

The chain links TRBV2 to TRBJ2-7; D possibly uses TRBD1 or TRBD2 (5 bases each). Germline V lookup: CDR1 SNHLY, CDR2 FYNNEI. The length of the CDR3 is 14 residues. The germline V and J ends were trimmed by 5 bases and 5 bases, with 16 bases remaining between them. The CDR3 nucleotides are TGTGCCAGCAGTCAGGGAGCGGTCGCAAACGAGCAGTACTTC. It translates to CASSQGAVANEQYF.

The chain has TRBV7-9 and TRBJ1-5; 11 nucleotides agree with TRBD1. V lost 5 bases and J lost 4; bases outside the gene matches: 4. CDR3 length equals 15 residues. In germline, CDR1 is SEHNR, CDR2 FQNEAQ (reference sequence). The CDR3 is CASSRGQGANQPQHF. CDR3 bases: TGTGCCAGCAGCCGAGGACAGGGGGCGAATCAGCCCCAGCATTTT.